This is a list of T cell receptor beta chains from one sample in a study of tumor-infiltrating lymphocytes in primary liver carcinoma. Via MiXCR, TCRdb re-called the multiplex PCR reads, giving one row per CDR3 protein. The sample lists 250,000 to 350,000 distinct CDR3 sequences; 45% to 70% were seen once. The sequencing input was peripheral blood. The receptors come from a young woman with primary liver carcinoma and hepatitis B virus infection. The CDR3 runs from the conserved cysteine through the conserved F or W. The D gene is left open where the match is weak. Only some rows state a clone size, as once, few, many or a class for expanded clones.

v_call,clone_size,d_call,j_call,cdr3_length,cdr3_nt,cdr3_aa
TRBV5-6,few,.,TRBJ1-1,15,TGTGCCAGCAGCAGGGAGGTAGGGCTGGACACTGAAGCTTTCTTT,CASSREVGLDTEAFF
TRBV5-6,many,TRBD2,TRBJ2-1,16,TGTGCCAGCAGCTTGGAGAAGGGACTAGCGATCAATGAGCAGTTCTTC,CASSLEKGLAINEQFF
TRBV13,few,TRBD1,TRBJ1-1,14,TGTGCCAGCAGCTCCGGGACAGGGGGCTCTGAAGCTTTCTTT,CASSSGTGGSEAFF
TRBV29-1,.,TRBD1,TRBJ1-2,16,TGCAGCGTAGTAGTATCAGGGACAGTAGCTAACTATGGCTACACCTTC,CSVVVSGTVANYGYTF
TRBV29-1,many,.,TRBJ1-1,14,TGCAGCGTTCCCAGGGGTTCAGGGAAAACTGAAGCTTTCTTT,CSVPRGSGKTEAFF
TRBV4-2,many,.,TRBJ2-2,13,TGTGCCAGCAGCCATTACGAACCCGGGGAGCTGTTTTTT,CASSHYEPGELFF
TRBV4-1,.,.,TRBJ1-2,13,TGCGCCAGCAGCCAATCCCTACAGGACGGCTACACTTTC,CASSQSLQDGYTF
TRBV29-1,many,TRBD1,TRBJ1-5,14,TGCAGTGCTGGTAGGGCAGGGGGCGCGCAGCCCCAGCATTTT,CSAGRAGGAQPQHF
TRBV4-1,.,.,TRBJ2-3,17,TGCGCCAGCAACCAAGAAACTTGGGGGCGCGGCACAGATACGCAGTATTTT,CASNQETWGRGTDTQYF
TRBV12-3/TRBV12-4,.,.,TRBJ1-5,15,TGTGCCAGCAGATTCGGGAGTTATAGTAATCAGCCCCAGCATTTT,CASRFGSYSNQPQHF
TRBV4-2,.,TRBD2,TRBJ2-5,16,TGTGCCAGCAGCCCCTCTGGTGCGGGAGGTAGAGAGACCCAGTACTTC,CASSPSGAGGRETQYF
TRBV28,.,.,TRBJ1-1,13,TGTGCCAGCAGTTTTTCCTCACCACCCCTAGCTTTCTTT,CASSFSSPPLAFF
TRBV5-1,.,.,TRBJ2-7,13,TGCGCCAGCAGCGTCGGGACTGGATACGAGGAGTATTTC,CASSVGTGYEEYF
TRBV30,.,.,TRBJ1-2,12,TGTGCCTGGAGTCCGAGAGGATATGGCTACACCTTC,CAWSPRGYGYTF
TRBV6-2/TRBV6-3,.,TRBD2,TRBJ2-1,16,TGTGCCAGTCAAGAGGGGCGGGGGAGCTCCTACAATGAGCAGTTCTTC,CASQEGRGSSYNEQFF
TRBV13,few,.,TRBJ2-7,14,TGTGCCAGCAGCTCTCGGGGTTACTCCTACGAGCAGTACTTC,CASSSRGYSYEQYF
TRBV12-3/TRBV12-4,.,.,TRBJ1-5,13,TGTACCAGCAGTTTCGACGAGAATCAGCCCCAGCATTTT,CTSSFDENQPQHF
TRBV6-6,.,.,TRBJ2-3,15,TGTGCCAGCAGTTACAACTGGGCTTGGGCAGATATGCAGTATTTT,CASSYNWAWADMQYF
TRBV11-2,few,.,TRBJ2-7,16,TGTGCCAGCAGCCTAGCCGGAGGGCCCACCTTCTACGAGCAGTACTTC,CASSLAGGPTFYEQYF
TRBV29-1,.,.,TRBJ1-1,12,TGCAGCGTTGTGGCGAGTAATAATGAAGCTTTCTTT,CSVVASNNEAFF
TRBV5-6,.,.,TRBJ2-1,16,TGTACCAGCAGAAACTTCGGGGAGCCATACTACAATGAGCAGTTCTTC,CTSRNFGEPYYNEQFF
TRBV6-6,few,TRBD1,TRBJ2-7,16,TGTGCCAGCAGTTACGGGGGACAGCATATCTCCTACGAGCAGTACTTC,CASSYGGQHISYEQYF
TRBV29-1,.,.,TRBJ2-1,15,TGCAGCGTTGAAGGGGGAGTGAGCTCCTACGATGAGCAGTTCTTC,CSVEGGVSSYDEQFF
TRBV11-3,many,.,TRBJ1-6,15,TGTGCCAGCAGCTTAGGCAGGGGATTTAATTCACCCCTCCACTTT,CASSLGRGFNSPLHF
TRBV7-8,.,TRBD2,TRBJ2-7,17,TGTGCCAGCAGCTTAGTCCGTTCCCTAGCGGGAGTAAATGAGCAGTACTTC,CASSLVRSLAGVNEQYF
TRBV10-3,few,.,TRBJ2-2,15,TGTGCCATCAGTGAGCCCGGACTCCCACCCGGGGAGCTGTTTTTT,CAISEPGLPPGELFF